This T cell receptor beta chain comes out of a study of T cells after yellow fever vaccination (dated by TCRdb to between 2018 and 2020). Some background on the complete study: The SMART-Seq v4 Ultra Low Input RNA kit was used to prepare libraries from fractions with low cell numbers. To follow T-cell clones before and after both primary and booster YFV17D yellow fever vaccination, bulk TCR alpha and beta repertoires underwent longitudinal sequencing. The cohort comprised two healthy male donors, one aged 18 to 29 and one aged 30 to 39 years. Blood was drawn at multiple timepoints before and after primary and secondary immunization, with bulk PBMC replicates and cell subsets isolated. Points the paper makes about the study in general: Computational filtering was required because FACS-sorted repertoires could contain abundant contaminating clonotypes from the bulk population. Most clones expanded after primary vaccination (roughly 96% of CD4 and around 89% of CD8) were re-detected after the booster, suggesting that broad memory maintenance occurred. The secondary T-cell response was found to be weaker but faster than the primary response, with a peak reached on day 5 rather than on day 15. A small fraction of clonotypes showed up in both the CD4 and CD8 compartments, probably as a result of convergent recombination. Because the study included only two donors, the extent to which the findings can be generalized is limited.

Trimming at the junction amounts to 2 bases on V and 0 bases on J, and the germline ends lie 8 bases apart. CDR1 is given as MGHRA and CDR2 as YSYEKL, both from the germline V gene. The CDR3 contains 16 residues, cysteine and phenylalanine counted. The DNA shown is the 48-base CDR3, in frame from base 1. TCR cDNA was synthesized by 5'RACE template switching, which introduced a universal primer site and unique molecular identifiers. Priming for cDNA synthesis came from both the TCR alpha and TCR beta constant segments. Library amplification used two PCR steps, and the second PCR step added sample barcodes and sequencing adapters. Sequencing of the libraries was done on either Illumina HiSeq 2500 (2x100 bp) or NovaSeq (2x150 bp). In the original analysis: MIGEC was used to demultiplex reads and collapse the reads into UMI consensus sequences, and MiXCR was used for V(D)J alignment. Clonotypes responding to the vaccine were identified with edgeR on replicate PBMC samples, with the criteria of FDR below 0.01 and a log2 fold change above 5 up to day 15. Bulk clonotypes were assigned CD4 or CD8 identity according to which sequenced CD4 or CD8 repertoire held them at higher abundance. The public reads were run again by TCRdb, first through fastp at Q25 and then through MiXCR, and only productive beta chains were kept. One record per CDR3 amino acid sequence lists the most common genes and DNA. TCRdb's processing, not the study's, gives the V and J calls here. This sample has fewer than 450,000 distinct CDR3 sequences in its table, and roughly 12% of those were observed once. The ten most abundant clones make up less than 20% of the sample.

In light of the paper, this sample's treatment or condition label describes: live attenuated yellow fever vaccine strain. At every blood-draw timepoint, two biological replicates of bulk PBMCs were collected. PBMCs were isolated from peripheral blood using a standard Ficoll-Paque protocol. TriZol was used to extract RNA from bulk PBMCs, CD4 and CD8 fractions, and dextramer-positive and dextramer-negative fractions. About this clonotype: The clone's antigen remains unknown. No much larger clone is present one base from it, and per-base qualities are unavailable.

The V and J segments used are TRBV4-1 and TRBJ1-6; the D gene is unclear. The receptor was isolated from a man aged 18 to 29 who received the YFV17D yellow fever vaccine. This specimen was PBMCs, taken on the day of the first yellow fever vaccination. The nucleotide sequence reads TGCGCCAGCAGCCAACCCGCTAGCTCCTATAATTCACCCCTCCACTTT. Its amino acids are CASSQPASSYNSPLHF.